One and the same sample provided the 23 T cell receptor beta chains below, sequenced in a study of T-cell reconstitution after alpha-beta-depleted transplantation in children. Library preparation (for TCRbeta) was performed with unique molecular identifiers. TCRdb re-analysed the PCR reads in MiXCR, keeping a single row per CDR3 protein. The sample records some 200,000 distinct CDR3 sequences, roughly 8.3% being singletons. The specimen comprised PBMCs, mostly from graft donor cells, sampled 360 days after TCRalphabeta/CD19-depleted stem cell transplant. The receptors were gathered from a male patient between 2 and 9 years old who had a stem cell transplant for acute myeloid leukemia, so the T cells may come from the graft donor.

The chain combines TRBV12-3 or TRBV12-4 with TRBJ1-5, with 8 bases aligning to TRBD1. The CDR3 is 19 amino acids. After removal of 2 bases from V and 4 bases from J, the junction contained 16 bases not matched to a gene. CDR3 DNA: TGTGCCAGCAGTTTATCCGCGCTACCGGCGACAGGGGCTAATCAGCCCCAGCATTTT. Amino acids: CASSLSALPATGANQPQHF.

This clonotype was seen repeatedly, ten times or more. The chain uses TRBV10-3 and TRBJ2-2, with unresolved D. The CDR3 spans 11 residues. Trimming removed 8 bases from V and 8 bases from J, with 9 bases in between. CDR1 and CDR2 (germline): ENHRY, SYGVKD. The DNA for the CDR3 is TGTGCCATCTCTGTCGCGGGGGAGCTGTTTTTT. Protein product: CAISVAGELFF.

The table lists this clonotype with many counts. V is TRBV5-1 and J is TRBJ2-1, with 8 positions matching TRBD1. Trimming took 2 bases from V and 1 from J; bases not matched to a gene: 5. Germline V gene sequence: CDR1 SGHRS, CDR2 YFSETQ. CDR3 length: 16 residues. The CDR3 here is CASSLGTGGSYNEQFF. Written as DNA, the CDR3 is TGCGCCAGCAGCTTAGGGACAGGAGGATCCTACAATGAGCAGTTCTTC. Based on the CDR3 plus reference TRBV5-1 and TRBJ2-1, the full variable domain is KAGVTQTPRYLIKTRGQQVTLSCSPISGHRSVSWYQQTPGQGLQFLFEYFSETQRNKGNFPGRFSGRQFSNSRSEMNVSTLELGDSALYLCASSLGTGGSYNEQFFGPGTRLTVL.

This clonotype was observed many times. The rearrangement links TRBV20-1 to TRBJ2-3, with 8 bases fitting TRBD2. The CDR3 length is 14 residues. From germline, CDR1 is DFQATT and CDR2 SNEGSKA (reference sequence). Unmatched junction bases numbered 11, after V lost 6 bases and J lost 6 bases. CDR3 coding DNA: TGCAGTGCCCTATATAGCGGGGTGTCGGATACGCAGTATTTT. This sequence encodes CSALYSGVSDTQYF.

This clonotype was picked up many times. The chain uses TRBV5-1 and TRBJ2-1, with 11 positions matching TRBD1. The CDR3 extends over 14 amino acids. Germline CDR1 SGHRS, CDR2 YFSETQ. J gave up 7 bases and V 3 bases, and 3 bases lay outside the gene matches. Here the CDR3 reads CASSSGQGGNEQFF. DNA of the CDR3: TGCGCCAGCAGCTCGGGACAGGGGGGGAATGAGCAGTTCTTC.

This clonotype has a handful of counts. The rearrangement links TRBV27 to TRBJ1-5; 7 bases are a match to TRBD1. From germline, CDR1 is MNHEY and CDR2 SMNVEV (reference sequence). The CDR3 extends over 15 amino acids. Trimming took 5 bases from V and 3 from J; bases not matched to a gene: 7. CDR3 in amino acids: CASSLSQGSNQPQHF. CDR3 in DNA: TGTGCCAGCAGTCTCTCACAGGGGTCCAATCAGCCCCAGCATTTT.

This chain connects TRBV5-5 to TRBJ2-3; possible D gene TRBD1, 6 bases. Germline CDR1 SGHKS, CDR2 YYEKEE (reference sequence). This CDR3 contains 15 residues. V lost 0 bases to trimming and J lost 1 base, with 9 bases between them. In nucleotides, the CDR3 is TGTGCCAGCAGCTTGGACAGGGCCGGCACAGATACGCAGTATTTT. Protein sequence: CASSLDRAGTDTQYF.

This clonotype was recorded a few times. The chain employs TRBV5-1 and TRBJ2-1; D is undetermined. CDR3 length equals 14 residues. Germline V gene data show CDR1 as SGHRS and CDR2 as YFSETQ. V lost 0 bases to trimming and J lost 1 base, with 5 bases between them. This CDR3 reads CASSLEASYNEQFF. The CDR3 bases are TGCGCCAGCAGCTTGGAGGCTTCCTACAATGAGCAGTTCTTC.

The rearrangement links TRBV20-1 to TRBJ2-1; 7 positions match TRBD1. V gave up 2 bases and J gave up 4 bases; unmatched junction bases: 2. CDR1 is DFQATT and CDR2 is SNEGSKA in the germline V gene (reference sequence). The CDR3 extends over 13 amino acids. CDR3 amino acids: CSARQGVYNEQFF. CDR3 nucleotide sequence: TGCAGTGCTAGACAGGGGGTTTACAATGAGCAGTTCTTC.

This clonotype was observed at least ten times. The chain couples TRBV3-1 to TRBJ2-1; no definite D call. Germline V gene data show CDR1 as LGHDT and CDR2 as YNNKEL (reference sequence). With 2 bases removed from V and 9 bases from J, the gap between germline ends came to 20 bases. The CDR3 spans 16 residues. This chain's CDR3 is CASSQSWQEVAGEQFF. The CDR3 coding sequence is TGTGCCAGCAGCCAAAGTTGGCAGGAAGTAGCCGGTGAGCAGTTCTTC.

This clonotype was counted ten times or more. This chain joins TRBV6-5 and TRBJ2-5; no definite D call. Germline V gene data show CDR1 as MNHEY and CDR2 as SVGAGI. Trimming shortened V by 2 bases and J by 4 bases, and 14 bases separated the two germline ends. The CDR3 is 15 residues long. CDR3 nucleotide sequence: TGTGCCAGCAGTTACCTGAAGGGCCTCGGAGAGACCCAGTACTTC. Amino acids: CASSYLKGLGETQYF.

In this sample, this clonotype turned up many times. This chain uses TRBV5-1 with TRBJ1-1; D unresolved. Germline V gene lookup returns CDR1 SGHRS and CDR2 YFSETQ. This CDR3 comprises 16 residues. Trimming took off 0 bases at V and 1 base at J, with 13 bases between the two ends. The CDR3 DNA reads TGCGCCAGCAGCTTGGCGCGATCCGTAGGGAACACTGAAGCTTTCTTT. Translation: CASSLARSVGNTEAFF.

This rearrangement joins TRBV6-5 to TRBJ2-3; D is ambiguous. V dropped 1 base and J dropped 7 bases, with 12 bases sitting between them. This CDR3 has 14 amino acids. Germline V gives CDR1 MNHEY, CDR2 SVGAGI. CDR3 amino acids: CASSYLARANTQYF. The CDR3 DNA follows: TGTGCCAGCAGTTACTTGGCCCGGGCAAATACGCAGTATTTT.

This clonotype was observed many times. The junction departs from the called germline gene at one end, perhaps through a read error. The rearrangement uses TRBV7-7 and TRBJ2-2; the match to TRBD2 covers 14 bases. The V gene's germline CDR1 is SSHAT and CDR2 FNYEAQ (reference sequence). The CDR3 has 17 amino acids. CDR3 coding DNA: TGTGCTAGCAGCCCCGGACTAGCGGGAGGAATCGCCGGGGAGCTGTTTTTT. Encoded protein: CASSPGLAGGIAGELFF.

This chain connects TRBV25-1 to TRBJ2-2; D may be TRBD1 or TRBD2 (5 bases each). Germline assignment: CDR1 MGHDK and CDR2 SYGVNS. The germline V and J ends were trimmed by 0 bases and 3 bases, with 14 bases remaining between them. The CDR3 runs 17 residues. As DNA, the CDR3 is TGTGCCAGCAGTGAATACGGGCCGGGGCCTGACACCGGGGAGCTGTTTTTT. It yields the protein CASSEYGPGPDTGELFF.

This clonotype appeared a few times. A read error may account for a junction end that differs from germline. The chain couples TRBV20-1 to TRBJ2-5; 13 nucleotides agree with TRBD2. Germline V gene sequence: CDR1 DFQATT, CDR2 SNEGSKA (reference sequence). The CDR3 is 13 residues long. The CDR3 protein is CSTSGRALETQYF. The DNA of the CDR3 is TGCAGTACTAGCGGGAGGGCCCTGGAGACCCAGTACTTC.

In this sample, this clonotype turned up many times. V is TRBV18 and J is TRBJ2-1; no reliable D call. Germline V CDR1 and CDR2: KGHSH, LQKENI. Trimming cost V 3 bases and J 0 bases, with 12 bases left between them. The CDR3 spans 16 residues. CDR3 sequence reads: CASSPASSGSYNEQFF. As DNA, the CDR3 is TGTGCCAGCTCACCTGCCAGTTCTGGCTCCTACAATGAGCAGTTCTTC.

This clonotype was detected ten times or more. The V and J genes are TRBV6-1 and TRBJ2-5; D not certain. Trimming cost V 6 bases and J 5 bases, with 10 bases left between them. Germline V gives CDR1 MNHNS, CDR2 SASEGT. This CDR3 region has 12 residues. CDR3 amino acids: CASRQLEETQYF. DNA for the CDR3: TGTGCCAGCAGACAGCTTGAGGAGACCCAGTACTTC.

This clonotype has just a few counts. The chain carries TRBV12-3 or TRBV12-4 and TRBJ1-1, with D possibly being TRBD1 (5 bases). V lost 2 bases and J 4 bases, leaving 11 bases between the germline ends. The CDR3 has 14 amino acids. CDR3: CASSLQRGVTEAFF. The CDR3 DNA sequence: TGTGCCAGCAGTTTACAGCGAGGGGTCACTGAAGCTTTCTTT.

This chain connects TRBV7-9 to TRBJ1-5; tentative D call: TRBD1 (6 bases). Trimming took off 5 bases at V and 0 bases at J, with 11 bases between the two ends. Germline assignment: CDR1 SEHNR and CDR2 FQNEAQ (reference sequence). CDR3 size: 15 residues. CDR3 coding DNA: TGTGCCAGCAGCGGGGACACCCGTAGCAATCAGCCCCAGCATTTT. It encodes CASSGDTRSNQPQHF.

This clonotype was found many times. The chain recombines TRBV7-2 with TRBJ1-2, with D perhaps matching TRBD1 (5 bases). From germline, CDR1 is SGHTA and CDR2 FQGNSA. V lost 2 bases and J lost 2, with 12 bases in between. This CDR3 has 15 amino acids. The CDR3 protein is CASSLKGARNYGYTF. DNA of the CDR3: TGTGCCAGCAGCTTAAAAGGGGCTCGGAACTATGGCTACACCTTC.

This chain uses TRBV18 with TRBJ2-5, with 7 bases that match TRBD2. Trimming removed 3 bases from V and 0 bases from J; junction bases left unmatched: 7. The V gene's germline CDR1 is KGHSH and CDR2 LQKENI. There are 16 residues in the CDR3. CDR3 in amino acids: CASSPGSGTYQETQYF. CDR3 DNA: TGTGCCAGCTCACCGGGGAGCGGGACGTACCAAGAGACCCAGTACTTC.

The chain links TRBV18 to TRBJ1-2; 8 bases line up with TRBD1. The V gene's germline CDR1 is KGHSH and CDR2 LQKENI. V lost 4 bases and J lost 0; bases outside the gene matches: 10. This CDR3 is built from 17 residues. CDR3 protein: CASSLGQGPPSNYGYTF. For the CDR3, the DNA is TGTGCCAGCTCACTTGGACAGGGCCCTCCTTCTAACTATGGCTACACCTTC.